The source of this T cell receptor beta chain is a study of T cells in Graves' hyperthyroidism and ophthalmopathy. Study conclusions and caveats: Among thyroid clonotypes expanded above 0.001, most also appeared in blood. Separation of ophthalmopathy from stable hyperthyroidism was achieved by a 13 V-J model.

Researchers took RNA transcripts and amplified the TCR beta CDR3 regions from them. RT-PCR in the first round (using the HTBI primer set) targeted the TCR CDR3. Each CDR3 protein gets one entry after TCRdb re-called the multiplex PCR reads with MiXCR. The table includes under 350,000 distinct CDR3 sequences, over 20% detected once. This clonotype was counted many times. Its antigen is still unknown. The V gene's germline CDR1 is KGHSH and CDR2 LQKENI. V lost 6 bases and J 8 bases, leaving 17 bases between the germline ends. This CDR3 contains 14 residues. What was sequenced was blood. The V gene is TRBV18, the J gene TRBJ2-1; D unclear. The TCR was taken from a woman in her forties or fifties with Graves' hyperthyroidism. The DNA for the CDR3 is TGTGCCAGCTCCCCTCAGCCCGAAGTCTATGAGCAGTTCTTC. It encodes CASSPQPEVYEQFF.